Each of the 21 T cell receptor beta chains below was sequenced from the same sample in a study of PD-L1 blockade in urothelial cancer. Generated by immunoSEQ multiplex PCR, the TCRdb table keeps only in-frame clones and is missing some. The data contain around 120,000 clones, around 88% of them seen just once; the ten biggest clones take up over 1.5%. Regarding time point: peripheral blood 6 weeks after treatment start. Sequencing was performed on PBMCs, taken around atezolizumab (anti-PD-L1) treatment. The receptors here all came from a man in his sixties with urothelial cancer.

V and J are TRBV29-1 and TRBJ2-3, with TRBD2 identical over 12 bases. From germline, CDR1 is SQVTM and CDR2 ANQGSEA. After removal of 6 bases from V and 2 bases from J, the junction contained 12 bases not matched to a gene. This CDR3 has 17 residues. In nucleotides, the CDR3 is TGCAGCGTGCAAGGGGCTAGCGGGAGGGCCCTCACAGATACGCAGTATTTT. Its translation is CSVQGASGRALTDTQYF.

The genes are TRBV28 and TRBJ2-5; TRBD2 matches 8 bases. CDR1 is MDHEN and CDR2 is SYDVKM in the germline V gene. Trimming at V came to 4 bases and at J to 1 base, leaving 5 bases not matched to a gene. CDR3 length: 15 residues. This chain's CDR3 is CASSSGLAGQETQYF. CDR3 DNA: TGTGCCAGCAGTTCGGGGCTAGCGGGCCAAGAGACCCAGTACTTC. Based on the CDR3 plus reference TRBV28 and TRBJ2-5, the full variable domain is DVKVTQSSRYLVKRTGEKVFLECVQDMDHENMFWYRQDPGLGLRLIYFSYDVKMKEKGDIPEGYSVSREKKERFSLILESASTNQTSMYLCASSSGLAGQETQYFGPGTRLLVL.

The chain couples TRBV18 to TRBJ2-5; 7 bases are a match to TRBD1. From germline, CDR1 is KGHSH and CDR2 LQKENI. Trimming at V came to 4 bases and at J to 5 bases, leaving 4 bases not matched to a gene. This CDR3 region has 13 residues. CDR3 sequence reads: CASSRDSWETQYF. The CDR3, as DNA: TGTGCCAGCTCACGGGACAGTTGGGAGACCCAGTACTTC.

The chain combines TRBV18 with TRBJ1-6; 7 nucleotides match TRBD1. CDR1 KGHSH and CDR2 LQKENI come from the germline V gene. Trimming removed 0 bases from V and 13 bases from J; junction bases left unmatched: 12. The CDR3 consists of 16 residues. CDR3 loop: CASSPPGQPAARPLHF. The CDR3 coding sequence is TGTGCCAGCTCACCACCGGGACAGCCAGCCGCTAGGCCCCTCCACTTT.

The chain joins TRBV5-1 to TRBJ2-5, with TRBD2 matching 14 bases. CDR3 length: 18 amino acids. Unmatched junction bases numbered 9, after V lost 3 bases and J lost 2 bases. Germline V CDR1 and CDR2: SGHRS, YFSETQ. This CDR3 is CASSWGRTSGGRQETQYF. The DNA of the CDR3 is TGCGCCAGCAGCTGGGGCCGGACTAGCGGGGGGCGACAAGAGACCCAGTACTTC.

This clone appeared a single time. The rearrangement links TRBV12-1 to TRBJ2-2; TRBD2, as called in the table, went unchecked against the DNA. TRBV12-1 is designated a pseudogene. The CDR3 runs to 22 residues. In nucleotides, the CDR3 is TGTGCCAGCAGACGGCGACTAGCAGTACCCCGCGACCCCAATGACAGAACCGGGGAGCTGTTTTTT. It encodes CASRRRLAVPRDPNDRTGELFF.

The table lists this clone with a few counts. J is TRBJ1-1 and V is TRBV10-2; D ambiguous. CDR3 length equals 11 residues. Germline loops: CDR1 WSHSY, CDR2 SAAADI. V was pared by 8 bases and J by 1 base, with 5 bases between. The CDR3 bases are TGCGCCAGCTCCCAGAACACTGAAGCTTTCTTT. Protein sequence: CASSQNTEAFF.

Here the CDR3 DNA reads TGCAGCGTATTCACAGGGAACGGCAATGAGCAGTTCTTC. Its translation: CSVFTGNGNEQFF. The V call is TRBV29-1, the J call TRBJ2-1, with D tentatively TRBD1 (6 bases). CDR1 and CDR2 (germline): SQVTM, ANQGSEA. The V end was cut by 6 bases, the J end by 6 bases, with 15 bases between. The CDR3 contains 13 residues.

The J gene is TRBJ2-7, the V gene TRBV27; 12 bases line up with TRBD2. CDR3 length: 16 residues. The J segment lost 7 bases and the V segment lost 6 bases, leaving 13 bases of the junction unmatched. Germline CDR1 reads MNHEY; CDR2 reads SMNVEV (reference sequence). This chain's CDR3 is CASSDLRTSGVLEQYF. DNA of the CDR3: TGTGCCAGCAGCGACCTAAGGACTAGCGGGGTCTTAGAGCAGTACTTC.

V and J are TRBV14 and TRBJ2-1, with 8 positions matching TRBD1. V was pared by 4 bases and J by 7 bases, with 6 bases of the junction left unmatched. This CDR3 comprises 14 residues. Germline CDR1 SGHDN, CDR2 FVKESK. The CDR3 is CASSLRTGRNEQFF. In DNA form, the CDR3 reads TGTGCCAGCAGCCTCCGGACAGGGAGAAATGAGCAGTTCTTC.

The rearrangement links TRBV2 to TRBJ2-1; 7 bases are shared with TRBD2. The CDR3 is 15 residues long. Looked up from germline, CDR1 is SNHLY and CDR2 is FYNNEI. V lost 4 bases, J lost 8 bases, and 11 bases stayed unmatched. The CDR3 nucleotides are TGTGCCAGCAGTGGACGGGGGGAGGTTAACGATGAGCAGTTCTTC. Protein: CASSGRGEVNDEQFF.

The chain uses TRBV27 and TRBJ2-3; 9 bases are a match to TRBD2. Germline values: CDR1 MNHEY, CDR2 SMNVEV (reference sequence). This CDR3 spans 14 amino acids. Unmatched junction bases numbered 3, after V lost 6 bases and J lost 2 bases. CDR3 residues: CASSRTSATDTQYF. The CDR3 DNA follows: TGTGCCAGCAGCCGGACTAGCGCCACAGATACGCAGTATTTT.

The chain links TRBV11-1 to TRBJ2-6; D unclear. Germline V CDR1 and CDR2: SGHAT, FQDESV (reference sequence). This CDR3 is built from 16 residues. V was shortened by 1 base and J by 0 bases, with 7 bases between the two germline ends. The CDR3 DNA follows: TGTGCCAGCAGCTTAGATCTAGGCTCTGGGGCCAACGTCCTGACTTTC. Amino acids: CASSLDLGSGANVLTF. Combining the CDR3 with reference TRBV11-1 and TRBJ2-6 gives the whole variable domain EAEVAQSPRYKITEKSQAVAFWCDPISGHATLYWYRQILGQGPELLVQFQDESVVDDSQLPKDRFSAERLKGVDSTLKIQPAELGDSAMYLCASSLDLGSGANVLTFGAGSRLTVL.

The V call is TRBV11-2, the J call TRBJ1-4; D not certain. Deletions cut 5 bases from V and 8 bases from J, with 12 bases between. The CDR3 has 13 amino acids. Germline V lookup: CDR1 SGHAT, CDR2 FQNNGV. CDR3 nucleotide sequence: TGTGCCAGCAGCCCCCGGGGAAGGGAAAAACTGTTTTTT. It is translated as CASSPRGREKLFF.

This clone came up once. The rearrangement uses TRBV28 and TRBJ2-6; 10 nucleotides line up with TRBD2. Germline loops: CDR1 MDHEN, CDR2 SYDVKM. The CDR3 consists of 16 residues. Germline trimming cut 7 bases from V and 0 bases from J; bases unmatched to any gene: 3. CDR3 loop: CASIAGGFSGANVLTF. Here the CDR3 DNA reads TGTGCCAGCATAGCGGGAGGTTTCTCTGGGGCCAACGTCCTGACTTTC. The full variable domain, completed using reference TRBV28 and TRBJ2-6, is DVKVTQSSRYLVKRTGEKVFLECVQDMDHENMFWYRQDPGLGLRLIYFSYDVKMKEKGDIPEGYSVSREKKERFSLILESASTNQTSMYLCASIAGGFSGANVLTFGAGSRLTVL.

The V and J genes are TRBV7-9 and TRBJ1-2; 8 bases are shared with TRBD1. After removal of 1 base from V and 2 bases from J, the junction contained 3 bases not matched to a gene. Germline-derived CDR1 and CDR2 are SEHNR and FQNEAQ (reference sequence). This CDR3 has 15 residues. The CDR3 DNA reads TGTGCCAGCAGCTTAGACAGGGGGAGAAACTATGGCTACACCTTC. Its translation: CASSLDRGRNYGYTF.

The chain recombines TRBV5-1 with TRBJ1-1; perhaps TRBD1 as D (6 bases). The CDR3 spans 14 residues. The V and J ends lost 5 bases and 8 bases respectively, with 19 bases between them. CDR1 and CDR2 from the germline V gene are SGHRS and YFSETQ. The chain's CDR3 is CASSRTVSEKEAFF. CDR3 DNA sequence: TGCGCCAGCAGTCGGACAGTTTCTGAAAAAGAAGCTTTCTTT.

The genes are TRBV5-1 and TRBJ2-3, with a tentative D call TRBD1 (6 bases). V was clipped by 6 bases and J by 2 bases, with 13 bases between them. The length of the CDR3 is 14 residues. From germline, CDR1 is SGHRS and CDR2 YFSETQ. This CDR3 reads CASTRQENTDTQYF. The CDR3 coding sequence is TGCGCCAGCACCAGACAGGAGAACACAGATACGCAGTATTTT.

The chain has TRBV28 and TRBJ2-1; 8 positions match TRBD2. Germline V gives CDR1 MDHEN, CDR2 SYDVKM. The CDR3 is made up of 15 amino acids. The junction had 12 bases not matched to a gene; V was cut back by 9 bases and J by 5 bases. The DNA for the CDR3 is TGTGCCAGTCCCCCCTCTAGCGGGTACCACAATGAGCAGTTCTTC. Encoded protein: CASPPSSGYHNEQFF.

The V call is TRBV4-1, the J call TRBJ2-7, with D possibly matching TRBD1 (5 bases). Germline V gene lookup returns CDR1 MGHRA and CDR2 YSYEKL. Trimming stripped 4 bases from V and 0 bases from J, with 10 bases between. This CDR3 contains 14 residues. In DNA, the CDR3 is TGCGCCAGCAGCCCCAACCAGGGCTCCTACGAGCAGTACTTC. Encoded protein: CASSPNQGSYEQYF.

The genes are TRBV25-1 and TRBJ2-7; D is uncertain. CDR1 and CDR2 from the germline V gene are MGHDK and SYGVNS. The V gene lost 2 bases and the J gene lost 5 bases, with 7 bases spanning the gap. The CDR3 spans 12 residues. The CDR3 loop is CASSETVHEQYF. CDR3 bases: TGTGCCAGCAGTGAAACAGTTCACGAGCAGTACTTC.